This record concerns one TCR beta chain sequence. V was cut by 3 bases and J by 4 bases, with 13 bases left in between. Germline V gene data show CDR1 as GTSNPN and CDR2 as SVGIG (reference sequence). The CDR3 runs 14 residues. Clones were read by immunoSEQ multiplex PCR, and TCRdb kept only the in-frame ones, dropping some. The data contain about 710,000 clones, about 90% of them singletons. The record originates from a study of shared T cell receptors in the human thymus. These same records also appear under a second study, on human thymus T cells. Turning to that study: Thymus pieces cut out during corrective heart surgery were the tissue that was used. In thymic and blood repertoires alike, V and J usage looked biased. Unrelated individuals were reported by related research to share highly overlapping thymic repertoires.

Sequencing used thymocytes. The sequence derives from a boy less than two years old with a congenital heart defect. The chain links TRBV30 to TRBJ1-3; D remains unclear. The CDR3 is CAWSPGESGNTIYF. Written as DNA, the CDR3 is TGTGCCTGGAGCCCCGGGGAATCCGGAAACACCATATATTTT.